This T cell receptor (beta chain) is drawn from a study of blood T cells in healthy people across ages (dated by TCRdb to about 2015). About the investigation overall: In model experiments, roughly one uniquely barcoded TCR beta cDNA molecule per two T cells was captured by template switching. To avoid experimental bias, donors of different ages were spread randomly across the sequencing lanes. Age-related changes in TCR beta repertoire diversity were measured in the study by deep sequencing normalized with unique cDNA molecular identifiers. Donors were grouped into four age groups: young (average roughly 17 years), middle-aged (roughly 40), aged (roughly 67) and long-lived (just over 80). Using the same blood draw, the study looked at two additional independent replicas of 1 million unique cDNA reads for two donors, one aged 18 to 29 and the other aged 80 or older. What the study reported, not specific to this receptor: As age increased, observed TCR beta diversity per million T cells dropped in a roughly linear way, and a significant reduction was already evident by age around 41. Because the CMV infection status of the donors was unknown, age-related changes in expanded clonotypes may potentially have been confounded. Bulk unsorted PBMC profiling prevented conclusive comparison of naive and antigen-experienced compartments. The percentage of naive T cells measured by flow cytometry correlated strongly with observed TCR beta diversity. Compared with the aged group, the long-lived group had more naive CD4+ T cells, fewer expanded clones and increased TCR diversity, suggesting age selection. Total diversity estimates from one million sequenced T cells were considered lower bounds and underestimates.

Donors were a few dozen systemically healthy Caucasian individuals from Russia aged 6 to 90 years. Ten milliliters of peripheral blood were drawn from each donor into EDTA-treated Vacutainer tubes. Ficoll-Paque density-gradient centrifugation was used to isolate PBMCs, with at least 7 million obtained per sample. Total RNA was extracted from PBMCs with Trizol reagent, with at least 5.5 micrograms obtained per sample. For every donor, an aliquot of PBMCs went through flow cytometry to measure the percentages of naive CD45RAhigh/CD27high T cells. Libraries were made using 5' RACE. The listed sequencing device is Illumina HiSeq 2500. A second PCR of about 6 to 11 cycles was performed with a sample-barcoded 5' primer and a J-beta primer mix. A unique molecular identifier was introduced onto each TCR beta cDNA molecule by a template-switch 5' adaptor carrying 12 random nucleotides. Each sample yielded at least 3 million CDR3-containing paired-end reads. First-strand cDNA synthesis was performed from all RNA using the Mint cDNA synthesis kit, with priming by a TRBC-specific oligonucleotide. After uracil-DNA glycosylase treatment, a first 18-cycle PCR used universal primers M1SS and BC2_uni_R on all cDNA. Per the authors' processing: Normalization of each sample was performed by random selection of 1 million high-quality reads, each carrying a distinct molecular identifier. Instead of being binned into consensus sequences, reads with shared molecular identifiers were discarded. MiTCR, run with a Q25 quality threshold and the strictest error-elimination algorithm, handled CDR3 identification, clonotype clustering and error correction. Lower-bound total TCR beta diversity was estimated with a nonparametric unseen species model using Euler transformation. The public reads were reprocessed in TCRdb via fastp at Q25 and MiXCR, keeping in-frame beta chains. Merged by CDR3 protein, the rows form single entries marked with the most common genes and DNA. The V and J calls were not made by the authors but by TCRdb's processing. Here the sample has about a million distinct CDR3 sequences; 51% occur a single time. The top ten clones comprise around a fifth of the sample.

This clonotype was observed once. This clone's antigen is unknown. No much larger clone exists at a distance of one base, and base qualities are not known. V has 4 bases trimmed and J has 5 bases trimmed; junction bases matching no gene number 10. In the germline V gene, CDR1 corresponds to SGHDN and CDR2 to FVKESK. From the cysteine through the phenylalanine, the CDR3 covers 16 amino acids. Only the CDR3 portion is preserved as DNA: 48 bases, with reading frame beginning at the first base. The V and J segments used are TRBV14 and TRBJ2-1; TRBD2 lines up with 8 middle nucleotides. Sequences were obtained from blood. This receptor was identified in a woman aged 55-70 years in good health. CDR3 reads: CASSPLGGGYDNEQFF. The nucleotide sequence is TGTGCCAGCAGCCCCCTCGGGGGGGGCTATGACAATGAGCAGTTCTTC.